What follows are 10 T cell receptor beta chains derived from one specimen sequenced in a study of T cell repertoires in cytomegalovirus infection. TCRdb passed the reads through MiXCR, listing each CDR3 protein once. Of tens of thousands of distinct CDR3 sequences in the sample, approximately 42% were seen once. No cognate antigen is known for these TCRs. Source: CD8+ T cells from cultured PBMCs, taken from culture after CMV antigen stimulation. Every receptor here comes from a human donor in good health (CMV status not recorded). Some clones in this sample may be carry-over from other donors' samples.

This clonotype occurred a few times. At one boundary the junction diverges from the germline segment, which might be a read error. The V gene is TRBV7-6, the J gene TRBJ1-1, with D maybe TRBD1 (6 bases). Germline V gives CDR1 SGHVS, CDR2 FNYEAQ. The CDR3 runs 11 residues. For the CDR3, the DNA is TGTGCCAGCAGCAGTTCGGACAGTATTAACTTT. Its protein product is CASSSSDSINF.

The chain is built from TRBV5-1 and TRBJ2-3; TRBD1 is a possible D gene (7 bases). From germline, CDR1 is SGHRS and CDR2 YFSETQ. This CDR3 contains 15 residues. V was pared by 4 bases and J by 0 bases, with 12 bases between. The CDR3 DNA sequence: TGCGCCAGCAGCCTGCGGGACAGAAGCACAGATACGCAGTATTTT. This encodes CASSLRDRSTDTQYF.

This rearrangement joins TRBV7-8 to TRBJ1-2; D gene uncertain. Between the trimmed V and J ends, which lost 0 bases and 4 bases, there was a span of 9 bases. The CDR3 extends over 14 amino acids. Germline CDR1 and CDR2: SGHVS and FQNEAQ. The CDR3 here is CASSLAQWGYGYTF. CDR3 nucleotides: TGTGCCAGCAGCTTAGCACAGTGGGGCTATGGCTACACCTTC.

This clonotype was seen at least ten times. The gene calls are TRBV7-2 and TRBJ1-2, with 8 bases that match TRBD1. Germline CDR1 SGHTA, CDR2 FQGNSA. With V trimmed by 3 bases and J by 5 bases, 5 bases remained unmatched. CDR3 length equals 14 residues. This chain's CDR3 is CASSFQGARYGYTF. The CDR3 DNA reads as TGTGCCAGCAGCTTTCAGGGGGCGCGGTATGGCTACACCTTC.

This chain connects TRBV2 to TRBJ2-6; 7 bases are a match to TRBD1. Germline V CDR1 and CDR2: SNHLY, FYNNEI. The CDR3 totals 15 residues. J was trimmed by 2 bases and V by 8 bases; bases with no gene match: 6. Here the CDR3 DNA reads TGTGCCAGCGTGGCCGGACAGGCTGGGGCCAACGTCCTGACTTTC. As protein: CASVAGQAGANVLTF.

This clonotype has more than one count but fewer than ten. The rearrangement joins TRBV7-2 to TRBJ1-4, with D tentatively TRBD1 (5 bases). In germline, CDR1 is SGHTA, CDR2 FQGNSA. V dropped 1 base and J dropped 10 bases, with 16 bases sitting between them. The CDR3 is made up of 15 amino acids. The CDR3 DNA sequence: TGTGCCAGCAGCTTAGAGAGGACACCGAGGGGAAAACTGTTTTTT. This sequence encodes CASSLERTPRGKLFF.

The table lists this clonotype with a count of one. The chain couples TRBV7-6 to TRBJ2-3; 8 positions agree with TRBD2. The CDR3 length is 15 residues. The V and J ends lost 1 base and 3 bases, in that order; junction bases with no gene match: 3. The germline CDR1 and CDR2 sequences are SGHVS and FNYEAQ. CDR3: CASSLGAGETDTQYF. In DNA form, the CDR3 reads TGTGCCAGCAGCTTAGGAGCGGGGGAGACAGATACGCAGTATTTT.

The V and J genes are TRBV5-4 and TRBJ2-3; no firm D call. V gave up 2 bases and J gave up 0 bases, with 4 bases separating them. Germline assignment: CDR1 SGHNT and CDR2 YYREEE (reference sequence). The CDR3 spans 13 residues. CDR3 bases: TGTGCCAGCAGCTTCCGCAGCACAGATACGCAGTATTTT. Its translation is CASSFRSTDTQYF.

The chain couples TRBV29-1 to TRBJ1-2; a weak D match, TRBD1 (6 bases). The CDR3 consists of 15 residues. Germline values: CDR1 SQVTM, CDR2 ANQGSEA. The germline V and J ends were trimmed by 3 bases and 3 bases, with 17 bases remaining between them. The CDR3 sequence: CSVDGQYPTYYGYTF. The CDR3 bases are TGCAGCGTTGACGGACAGTACCCTACCTACTATGGCTACACCTTC.

This clonotype was found a few times. The chain employs TRBV5-4 and TRBJ2-5; D is tentatively TRBD1 or TRBD2 (5 bases each). The CDR3 has 13 amino acids. Germline lookup yields CDR1 SGHNT and CDR2 YYREEE (reference sequence). Between the trimmed V and J ends, which lost 4 bases and 9 bases, there was a span of 16 bases. In DNA form, the CDR3 reads TGTGCCAGCAGCAGAGACCCCGGGACCCCCCAGTACTTC. As protein: CASSRDPGTPQYF.